This TCR beta chain was observed in a study of CD8+CD57+ T cells in acquired aplastic anemia. Germline CDR1 is SGHNT and CDR2 is YENEEA. The CDR3 loop spans 15 amino acids. The V end was cut by 0 bases, the J end by 4 bases, with 9 bases between. The study's findings and limits: Researchers reported that CD8+ Simpson's diversity was not significantly different in patients versus controls.

A remark on this clonotype: Its target is unknown.

All patients picked for sequencing had shown, by flow cytometry, an expansion of CD8+CD57+ cells. TCR beta VDJ and CDR3 profiles were obtained from a genomic DNA template. TCRdb passed the reads through MiXCR, listing each CDR3 protein once. The sample consists of 200,000 to 300,000 distinct CDR3 sequences, approximately 79% of them appearing once. The sample consisted of sorted CD4+, CD8+, or CD8+CD57+ T cells (not recorded which) from PBMCs. The clonotype was recovered from a human donor with aplastic anemia. The chain is built from TRBV11-3 and TRBJ1-4, with a weak D call TRBD1 (5 bases). CDR3 DNA sequence: TGTGCCAGCAGCTTAGAGCTGACAGTTAATGAAAAACTGTTTTTT. This gives the protein CASSLELTVNEKLFF.